The T cell receptor beta chain under discussion was sequenced for a study of shared clonotypes between healthy human individuals. Overall study findings and caveats: Naive subsets usually exceeded memory subsets in estimated richness.

Researchers partitioned CD4+ cells into CD45RA+ naive and CD45RA-negative memory subsets. This table comes from immunoSEQ multiplex PCR, and its TCRdb copy is limited to in-frame clones, with some not included. The table has about 680,000 clones, 55% to 75% seen once. Comment on this clone: Its matching antigen is unknown.

The CDR3 sequence is 17 residues long. Germline values: CDR1 MDHEN, CDR2 SYDVKM. The V end was cut by 1 base, the J end by 6 bases, with 19 bases between. Sequencing was done on a sample of memory CD4+ T cells sorted from blood. The subset: CD45RA-negative fraction. The J gene is TRBJ1-5, the V gene TRBV28; tentative D call: TRBD1 (5 bases). The sequence was obtained from a woman aged 25 to 39 in good health. CDR3 nucleotide sequence: TGTGCCAGCAGTTTATTTTTTCAGGGACCAAGATCTCAGCCCCAGCATTTT. Its protein is CASSLFFQGPRSQPQHF.